Listed here are 19 T cell receptor beta chains from one sample, sequenced in a study of T cells in Graves' hyperthyroidism and ophthalmopathy. Authors of the study amplified TCR beta CDR3 regions from RNA transcripts. The TCR CDR3 first-round RT-PCR relied on the HTBI primer set. Using its own MiXCR run on the multiplex PCR reads, TCRdb lists one record per CDR3 protein. In the table there are roughly 700,000 distinct CDR3 sequences, 35% of which are singletons. Input material: blood. The receptors were sampled from a middle-aged woman with Graves' hyperthyroidism.

This clonotype was counted a few times. The genes are TRBV7-9 and TRBJ1-2; D is unclear. Germline CDR1 and CDR2: SEHNR and FQNEAQ (reference sequence). The CDR3 runs to 11 residues. Between the trimmed V and J ends, which lost 5 bases and 12 bases, there was a span of 13 bases. The CDR3 here is CASSQGLAHTF. CDR3 DNA sequence: TGTGCCAGCAGCCAAGGGCTGGCCCACACCTTC.

This clonotype was seen a single time. V and J are TRBV29-1 and TRBJ1-5; weak D call: TRBD1 (5 bases). V lost 7 bases and J lost 9, with 16 bases in between. The germline gives CDR1 SQVTM, CDR2 ANQGSEA. The CDR3 spans 12 residues. CDR3 residues: CSGEGNAGPQHF. CDR3 bases: TGCAGCGGGGAGGGGAACGCGGGGCCCCAGCATTTT.

The rearrangement uses TRBV7-2 and TRBJ2-1; 10 positions match TRBD2. This CDR3 is built from 16 residues. In germline, CDR1 is SGHTA, CDR2 FQGNSA. J was trimmed by 8 bases and V by 5 bases; bases with no gene match: 12. Written as DNA, the CDR3 is TGTGCCAGCAGCCAGATGGAGCGGGAGGGGTCCGATGAGCAGTTCTTC. It specifies CASSQMEREGSDEQFF.

This clonotype has ten or more counts. The chain couples TRBV7-9 to TRBJ1-6, with D uncertain. This CDR3 contains 17 residues. Germline values: CDR1 SEHNR, CDR2 FQNEAQ (reference sequence). Trimming pared 3 bases from V and 7 bases from J, leaving 19 bases between. The CDR3 sequence: CASSFIGEGLLNSPLHF. The CDR3 DNA is TGTGCCAGCAGCTTTATAGGAGAGGGCCTCCTAAATTCACCCCTCCACTTT.

The sample holds a few counts of this clonotype. The chain has TRBV20-1 and TRBJ1-3; D gene unclear. V shed 8 bases and J shed 6 bases, with 17 bases lying between them. The germline V gene encodes CDR1 DFQATT and CDR2 SNEGSKA (reference sequence). This CDR3 contains 13 residues. The CDR3 DNA reads TGCAGTCTTCGGTCCAGAGGACTAAACACCATATATTTT. Its translation: CSLRSRGLNTIYF.

V gene TRBV15 combines with J gene TRBJ1-2; 7 bases agree with TRBD1. J gave up 3 bases and V 6 bases, and 10 bases lay outside the gene matches. Germline CDR1 and CDR2: LNHNV and YYDKDF (reference sequence). This CDR3 contains 15 residues. The CDR3 DNA reads as TGTGCCACCAGAGAAGGGACAGTCAGTTACTATGGCTACACCTTC. Translated: CATREGTVSYYGYTF.

J is TRBJ1-6 and V is TRBV7-8; the D is unclear. From germline, CDR1 is SGHVS and CDR2 FQNEAQ. The ends were cut back, 1 base at V and 10 bases at J, with 11 bases in the middle. The CDR3 contains 14 residues. The CDR3 spells CASSLGSEGSPLHF. In DNA, the CDR3 is TGTGCCAGCAGCTTAGGGTCGGAGGGATCACCCCTCCACTTT.

J is TRBJ2-1 and V is TRBV25-1; D not resolved. The better agreement between TRBJ2-7 and the DNA end casts doubt on the J call. The length of the CDR3 is 15 residues. Germline V gene data show CDR1 as MGHDK and CDR2 as SYGVNS. CDR3 DNA: TGTGCCAGCAGTGAAGGACGGAGCTCCTACAATGAGCAGTACTTC. It is translated as CASSEGRSSYNEQYF.

This clonotype was seen ten or more times. The chain couples TRBV25-1 to TRBJ2-5; D gene ambiguous. Per germline, CDR1 MGHDK and CDR2 SYGVNS. The CDR3 sequence is 13 residues long. Trimming pared 0 bases from V and 2 bases from J, leaving 4 bases between. DNA of the CDR3: TGTGCCAGCAGTGAATATCTTCAAGAGACCCAGTACTTC. Translating gives CASSEYLQETQYF. Full variable domain (missing parts from reference TRBV25-1 and TRBJ2-5): EADIYQTPRYLVIGTGKKITLECSQTMGHDKMYWYQQDPGMELHLIHYSYGVNSTEKGDLSSESTVSRIRTEHFPLTLESARPSHTSQYLCASSEYLQETQYFGPGTRLLVL.

The table lists this clonotype with a few counts. The chain carries TRBV7-3 and TRBJ2-2; D gene ambiguous. The CDR3 length is 14 residues. The germline V and J ends were trimmed by 3 bases and 4 bases, with 9 bases remaining between them. Germline CDR1 and CDR2: SGHTA and FQGTGA. CDR3 loop: CASSLKPVTGELFF. Written as DNA, the CDR3 is TGTGCCAGCAGCTTGAAGCCGGTCACCGGGGAGCTGTTTTTT.

This rearrangement joins TRBV12-3 or TRBV12-4 to TRBJ2-7; TRBD1 agrees at 8 bases. The V and J ends lost 7 bases and 5 bases, in that order; junction bases with no gene match: 7. This CDR3 is 13 amino acids long. The CDR3: CASTGQGIDEQYF. The CDR3 DNA is TGTGCCAGCACTGGACAGGGTATCGACGAGCAGTACTTC.

This chain joins TRBV19 and TRBJ2-7; possibly TRBD1 for D (6 bases). CDR1 and CDR2 from the germline V gene are LNHDA and SQIVND (reference sequence). The CDR3 is made up of 13 amino acids. V shed 4 bases and J shed 3 bases, with 10 bases lying between them. CDR3 nucleotide sequence: TGTGCCAGTAGTACCGAGACAGGCTACGAGCAGTACTTC. Encoded protein: CASSTETGYEQYF.

The chain is built from TRBV2 and TRBJ1-2; weak D call: TRBD1 (6 bases). CDR1 is SNHLY, CDR2 FYNNEI, per germline. Trimming removed 6 bases at V and 4 bases at J, with 21 bases between. CDR3 size: 16 residues. CDR3 sequence (DNA): TGTGCCAGCAGCCAACCGTTTGCAGGGGCCCTCTATGGCTACACCTTC. It codes for CASSQPFAGALYGYTF.

The rearrangement uses TRBV6-2 or TRBV6-3 and TRBJ1-4, with D possibly matching TRBD1 (6 bases). The CDR3 has 14 residues. V lost 7 bases and J 4 bases, leaving 13 bases between the germline ends. Germline V gives CDR1 MNHEY, CDR2 SVGEGT. CDR3 sequence: CASKMDSYNEKLFF. The CDR3 coding sequence is TGTGCCAGCAAGATGGACAGCTATAATGAAAAACTGTTTTTT.

A single count supports this clonotype. The rearrangement uses TRBV5-1 and TRBJ1-3; no clear D. The CDR3 has 16 amino acids. Germline CDR1 reads SGHRS; CDR2 reads YFSETQ. The germline V and J ends were trimmed by 4 bases and 0 bases, with 14 bases remaining between them. CDR3 protein: CASSRAGSDSGNTIYF. The CDR3 bases are TGCGCCAGCAGCCGGGCCGGATCCGACTCTGGAAACACCATATATTTT. The complete variable domain, with remaining parts taken from reference TRBV5-1 and TRBJ1-3, reads KAGVTQTPRYLIKTRGQQVTLSCSPISGHRSVSWYQQTPGQGLQFLFEYFSETQRNKGNFPGRFSGRQFSNSRSEMNVSTLELGDSALYLCASSRAGSDSGNTIYFGEGSWLTVV.

This clonotype occurred many times. The V call is TRBV20-1, the J call TRBJ2-7, with TRBD2 as a possible D gene (6 bases). Trimming stripped 8 bases from V and 6 bases from J, with 14 bases between. This CDR3 spans 11 amino acids. In germline, CDR1 is DFQATT, CDR2 SNEGSKA (reference sequence). The CDR3 DNA follows: TGCAGTTTCAACCCGGGAGTCGAGCAGTACTTC. It yields the protein CSFNPGVEQYF.

This rearrangement joins TRBV29-1 to TRBJ1-4; 9 bases match TRBD1. CDR3 length equals 12 residues. Germline V gene lookup returns CDR1 SQVTM and CDR2 ANQGSEA. The V and J ends lost 8 bases and 5 bases, in that order; junction bases with no gene match: 3. The CDR3 DNA sequence: TGCAGCTCCGGACAGGGGAATGAAAAACTGTTTTTT. It yields the protein CSSGQGNEKLFF.

Many counts were recorded for this clonotype. This chain uses TRBV6-5 with TRBJ1-1; perhaps TRBD1 as D (6 bases). Per the germline V gene, CDR1 is MNHEY and CDR2 is SVGAGI. This CDR3 is 11 amino acids long. The V end lost 7 bases, the J end lost 10 bases, and 13 bases lay between the germline ends. The CDR3 DNA is TGTGCCAGCAACAGGGCCCCGGGAGCTTTCTTT. Translating gives CASNRAPGAFF.

The gene calls are TRBV3-1 and TRBJ1-4, with 8 nucleotides matching TRBD1. V shed 4 bases and J 11 bases; nucleotides not matched to a gene: 6. Germline CDR1 and CDR2: LGHDT and YNNKEL (reference sequence). The CDR3 totals 13 residues. The CDR3 here is CASSRGQGTKLFF. CDR3 coding DNA: TGTGCCAGCAGCCGAGGACAGGGTACGAAACTGTTTTTT.